A single T cell receptor beta chain is shown here with its context. There are 16 residues in the CDR3. Germline V CDR1 and CDR2: MGHRA, YSYEKL. Trimming removed 3 bases from V and 0 bases from J, with 14 bases in between. The record originates from a study of T cells after yellow fever vaccination. One entry per CDR3 protein, called by TCRdb with MiXCR from the 5' RACE reads. Seen here are more than 300,000 distinct CDR3 sequences, around 10% observed once, and the top ten hold about 3%. The specimen comprised CD4+ T cells sorted from PBMCs, sampled 45 days after the yellow fever booster vaccination. This TCR came from a young man who received the YFV17D yellow fever vaccine. The chain is built from TRBV4-1 and TRBJ1-2; D is perhaps TRBD1 (6 bases). CDR3 DNA sequence: TGCGCCAGCAGCCATGTGGGGGCCCCAGCTAACTATGGCTACACCTTC. Residues: CASSHVGAPANYGYTF.